This section outlines one T cell receptor (beta chain) sequence together with its context. Its antigen is currently not known. Qualities for individual bases were not recorded, and no much larger clone is one base off. The sample comes from a study of shared T cell receptors in the human thymus (dated by TCRdb to about 2021). With regard to the full study: The study investigated the way shared, self-reactive T-cell receptor alpha chains are produced in the human thymus.

From V the trimming removes 6 bases and from J it removes 4 bases, while the gene matches leave 5 bases of the junction unaccounted for. CDR1 and CDR2 are drawn from the germline V gene: SGHDT, YYEEEE. Reading from cysteine to phenylalanine, the CDR3 counts 14 amino acids. Only the CDR3 DNA stays, 42 bases, in frame from base 1. The library was generated by the immunoSEQ multiplex PCR assay. Here the immuneACCESS table is served through TCRdb, limited to in-frame sequences with V and J called. Missing clones are a known gap in these copies; in checked studies unresolved V genes cover under half, and the rest lacks a known reason. The sample yields about 660,000 clones; around 87% were counted once. The ten largest clones take up about 0.01% of the sample. This sample was also put to use in a study of human thymus T cells. The second study also describes: Donors were immunologically healthy infants undergoing open corrective cardiac surgery for congenital heart defects in Finland. The thymus tissue came from surgical resects taken out during corrective cardiac surgery. Usage of V and J gene segments appeared to be biased in both the thymic and the peripheral blood repertoires. According to the related research, thymic TCR repertoires were highly overlapping among unrelated individuals. The study characterized TCR alpha and beta repertoires from fewer than 10 infant thymus samples and a few related peripheral blood samples. Donor ages ranging from roughly 7 to 250 days were recorded, and 5 or 6 male and a couple of female infants were included in the cohort. After being mechanically released from the tissue, thymocytes were kept at -70 degrees C in pellets of about 8.5-34 million cells. A QIAsymphony instrument was used to extract genomic DNA from the frozen cell pellets. TCRB and TCRAD loci were amplified from a standardized quantity of quality-controlled genomic DNA using the immunoSEQ multiplex PCR assay. The amplicons spanned the V(D)J region and were long enough to cover the CDR3 and allow V and J genes to be identified. The commercial immunoSEQ service was used to sequence amplicons on an Illumina platform. Primer bias and sequencing errors were corrected using previously described methods, and TCRAD and TCRB definitions followed the IMGT database. The repertoires were analysed using immunoSEQ Analyzer 3.0 and VDJTools for basic statistics, V/J segment usage, diversity estimates, rarefaction and pairwise overlap. Diversity was estimated using the Chao1, ChaoE, Efron-Thisted, Shannon and inverse Simpson indices, and was also estimated on datasets down-sampled to the size of the smallest sample. For repertoire overlap, CDR3 nucleotide sequence, V gene and J gene had to match strictly, and clustering was done by Jaccard-based multidimensional scaling. On average, thymus samples gave around 880,000 unique TCRB clonotypes, whereas blood samples gave 75,000 to 95,000.

The TCR sequence derives from a boy younger than two with a congenital heart defect. Donor details come from another sample of the same person, matched by shared clones. Sample: thymocytes. Recombination joined TRBV5-6 with TRBJ2-7; 12 middle bases align to TRBD2. Here is the DNA: TGTGCCAGCACCAAGACTAGCGGGGGTTACGAGCAGTACTTC. This codes for CASTKTSGGYEQYF.